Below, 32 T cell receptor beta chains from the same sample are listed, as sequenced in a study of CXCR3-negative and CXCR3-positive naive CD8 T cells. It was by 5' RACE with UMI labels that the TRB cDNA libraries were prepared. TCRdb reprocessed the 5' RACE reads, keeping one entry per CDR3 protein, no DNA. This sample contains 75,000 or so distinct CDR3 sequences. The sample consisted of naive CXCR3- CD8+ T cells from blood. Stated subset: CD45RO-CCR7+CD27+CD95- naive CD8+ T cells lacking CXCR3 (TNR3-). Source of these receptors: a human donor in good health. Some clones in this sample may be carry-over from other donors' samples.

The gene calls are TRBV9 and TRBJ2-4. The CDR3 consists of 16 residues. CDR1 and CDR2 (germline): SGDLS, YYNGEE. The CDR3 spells CAGPQRDERSKNIQYF.

The CDR3 loop reads CSVAPYGQGHEQYF. The chain links TRBV29-1 to TRBJ2-7; TCRdb proposes TRBD1, but this gene call is untestable without DNA. Germline lookup yields CDR1 SQVTM and CDR2 ANQGSEA. CDR3 length: 14 residues.

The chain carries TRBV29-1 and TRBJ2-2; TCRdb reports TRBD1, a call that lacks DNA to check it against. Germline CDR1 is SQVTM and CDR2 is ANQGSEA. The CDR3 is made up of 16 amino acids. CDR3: CSVTRGRDPNTGELFF.

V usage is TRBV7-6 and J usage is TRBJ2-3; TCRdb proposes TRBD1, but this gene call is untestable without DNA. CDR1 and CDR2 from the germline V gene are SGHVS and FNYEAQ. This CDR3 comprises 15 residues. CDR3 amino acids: CASSDRTGGTDTQYF.

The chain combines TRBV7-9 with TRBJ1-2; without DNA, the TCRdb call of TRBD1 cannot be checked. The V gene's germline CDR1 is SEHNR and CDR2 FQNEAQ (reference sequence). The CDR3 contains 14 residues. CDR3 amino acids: CASSKGTGNYGYTF.

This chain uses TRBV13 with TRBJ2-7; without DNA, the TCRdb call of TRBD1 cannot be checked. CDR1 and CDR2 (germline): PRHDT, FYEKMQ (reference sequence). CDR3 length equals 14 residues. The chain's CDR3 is CASSSGQGVDEQYF.

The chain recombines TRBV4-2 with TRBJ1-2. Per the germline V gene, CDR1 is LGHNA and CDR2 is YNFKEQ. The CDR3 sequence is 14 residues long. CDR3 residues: CASSQGLMNYGYTF.

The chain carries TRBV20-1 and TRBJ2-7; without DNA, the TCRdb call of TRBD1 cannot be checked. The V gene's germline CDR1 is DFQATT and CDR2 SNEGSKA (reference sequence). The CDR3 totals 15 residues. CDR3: CSARDGRQLTYEQYF.

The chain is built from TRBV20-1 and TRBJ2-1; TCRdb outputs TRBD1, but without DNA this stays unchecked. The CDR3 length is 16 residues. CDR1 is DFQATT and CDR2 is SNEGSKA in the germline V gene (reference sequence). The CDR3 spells CSARDSGENSYNEQFF.

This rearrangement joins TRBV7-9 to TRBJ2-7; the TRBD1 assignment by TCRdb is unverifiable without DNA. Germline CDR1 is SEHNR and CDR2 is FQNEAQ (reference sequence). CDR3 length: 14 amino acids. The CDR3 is CASSHRDNSYEQYF.

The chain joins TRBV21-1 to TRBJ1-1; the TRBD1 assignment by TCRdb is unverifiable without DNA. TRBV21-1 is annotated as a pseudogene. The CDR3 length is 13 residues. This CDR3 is CAPRGGLNTEAFF.

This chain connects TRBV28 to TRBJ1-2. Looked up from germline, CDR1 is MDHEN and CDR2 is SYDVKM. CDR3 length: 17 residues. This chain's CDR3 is CASSLRTVDITNYGYTF.

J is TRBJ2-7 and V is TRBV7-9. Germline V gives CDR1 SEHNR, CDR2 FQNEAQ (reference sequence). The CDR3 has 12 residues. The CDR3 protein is CASSLVTAEQYF.

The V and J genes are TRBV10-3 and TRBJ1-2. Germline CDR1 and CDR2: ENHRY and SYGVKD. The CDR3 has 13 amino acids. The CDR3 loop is CAISGGNGYGYTF.

This chain's CDR3 is CSVESDTGELFF. The chain is built from TRBV29-1 and TRBJ2-2. CDR3 size: 12 residues. Germline loops: CDR1 SQVTM, CDR2 ANQGSEA.

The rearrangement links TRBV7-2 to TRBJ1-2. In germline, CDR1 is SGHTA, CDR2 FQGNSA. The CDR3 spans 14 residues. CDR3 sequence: CASSFSPGPYGYTF. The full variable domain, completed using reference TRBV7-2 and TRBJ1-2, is GAGVSQSPSNKVTEKGKDVELRCDPISGHTALYWYRQSLGQGLEFLIYFQGNSAPDKSGLPSDRFSAERTGGSVSTLTIQRTQQEDSAVYLCASSFSPGPYGYTFGSGTRLTVV.

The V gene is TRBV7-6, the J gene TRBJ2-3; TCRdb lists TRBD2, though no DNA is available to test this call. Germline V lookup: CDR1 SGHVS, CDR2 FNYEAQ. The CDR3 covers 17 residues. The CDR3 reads CASSLAVSGGFTDTQYF.

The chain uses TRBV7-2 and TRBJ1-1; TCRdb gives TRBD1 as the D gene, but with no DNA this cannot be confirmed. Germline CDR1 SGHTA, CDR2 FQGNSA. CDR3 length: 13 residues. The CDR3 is CASSLGAGTEAFF.

CDR3 amino acids: CSVEEGTGEGGNTIYF. V is TRBV29-1 and J is TRBJ1-3; TCRdb returns TRBD1, unconfirmable since there is no DNA. Looked up from germline, CDR1 is SQVTM and CDR2 is ANQGSEA. This CDR3 is 16 amino acids long.

The CDR3 is CASSFRGSGHEQYF. The chain uses TRBV28 and TRBJ2-7; TCRdb proposes TRBD1, but this gene call is untestable without DNA. This CDR3 region has 14 residues. Germline V gene lookup returns CDR1 MDHEN and CDR2 SYDVKM.

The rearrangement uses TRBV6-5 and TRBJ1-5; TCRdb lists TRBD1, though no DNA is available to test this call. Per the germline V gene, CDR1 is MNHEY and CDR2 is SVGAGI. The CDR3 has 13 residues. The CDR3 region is CASSYGGNQPQHF.

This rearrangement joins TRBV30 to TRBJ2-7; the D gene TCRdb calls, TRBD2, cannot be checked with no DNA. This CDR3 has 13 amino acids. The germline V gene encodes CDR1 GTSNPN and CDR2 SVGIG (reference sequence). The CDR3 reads CAWVLAGSYEQYF.

CDR3 amino acids: CASSPGISEAFF. The chain joins TRBV28 to TRBJ1-1; the TCRdb call, TRBD1, lacks DNA for checking. This CDR3 is 12 amino acids long. The germline V gene encodes CDR1 MDHEN and CDR2 SYDVKM.

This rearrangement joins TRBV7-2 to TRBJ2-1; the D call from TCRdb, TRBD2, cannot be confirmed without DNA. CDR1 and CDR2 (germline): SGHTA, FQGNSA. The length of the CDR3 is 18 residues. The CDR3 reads CASSETSGGLFFYNEQFF.

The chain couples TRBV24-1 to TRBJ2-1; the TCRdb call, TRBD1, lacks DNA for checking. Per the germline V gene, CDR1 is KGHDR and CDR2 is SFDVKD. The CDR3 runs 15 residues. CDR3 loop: CATSIFRGNYNEQFF.

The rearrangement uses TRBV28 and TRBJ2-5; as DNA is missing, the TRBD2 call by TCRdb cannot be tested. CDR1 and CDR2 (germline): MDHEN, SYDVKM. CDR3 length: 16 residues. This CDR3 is CASSSRLAGFRGTQYF.

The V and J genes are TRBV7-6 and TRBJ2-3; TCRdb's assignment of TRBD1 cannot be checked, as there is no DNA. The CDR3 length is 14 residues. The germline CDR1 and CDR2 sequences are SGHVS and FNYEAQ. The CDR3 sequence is CASSLGGNRGLVYF.

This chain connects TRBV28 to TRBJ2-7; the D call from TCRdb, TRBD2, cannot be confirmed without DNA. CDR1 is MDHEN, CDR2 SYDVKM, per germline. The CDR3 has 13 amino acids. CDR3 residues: CASRERHLYEQYF.

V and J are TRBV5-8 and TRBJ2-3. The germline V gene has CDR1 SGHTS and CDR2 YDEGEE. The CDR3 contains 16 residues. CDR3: CASSGAQRGGTDTQYF.

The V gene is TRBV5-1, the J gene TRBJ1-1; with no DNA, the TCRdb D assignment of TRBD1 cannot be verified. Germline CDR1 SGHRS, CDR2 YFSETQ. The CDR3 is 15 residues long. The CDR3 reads CASSWGTGSTDEAFF.

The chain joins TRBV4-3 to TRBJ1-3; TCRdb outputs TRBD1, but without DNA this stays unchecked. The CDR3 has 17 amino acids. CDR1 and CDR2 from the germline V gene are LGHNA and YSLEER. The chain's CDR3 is CASSQEDIAVSGNTIYF.

CDR3 sequence: CASSSRDRDFEQFF. V is TRBV7-9 and J is TRBJ2-1; with no DNA, the TCRdb D assignment of TRBD1 cannot be verified. This CDR3 region has 14 residues. CDR1 is SEHNR, CDR2 FQNEAQ, per germline (reference sequence).